The rows below give T cell receptor beta chains drawn from one sample of a study of OX40 agonist ivuxolimab in advanced cancers. The table came from immunoSEQ multiplex PCR; TCRdb's copy has only in-frame clones and leaves some out. The sample contains approximately 77,000 clones, approximately 90% of which appear only once. Sample: CD4+ or CD8+ T cells sorted from blood, taken in a trial of the OX40 agonist ivuxolimab. The receptors shown here come from an adult with an advanced solid tumor such as melanoma, head and neck, liver or kidney cancer. The CDR3 runs from the conserved cysteine through the conserved F or W. A D gene is named only where the DNA matches it firmly. Rows may omit the clone size; those that give it use once, few, many or a size class.

. | TRBJ2-5 | TRBV28 | . | CASSLLSVAEGETQYF | TGTGCCAGCAGTTTATTGAGTGTGGCCGAGGGGGAGACCCAGTACTTC
. | TRBJ2-1 | TRBV5-6 | . | CASSPDNNEQFF | TGTGCCAGCAGCCCGGACAATAATGAGCAGTTCTTC
TRBD1 | TRBJ2-3 | TRBV6-5 | . | CASSYPTGGTDTQYF | TGTGCCAGCAGTTATCCGACAGGGGGTACAGATACGCAGTATTTT
. | TRBJ2-2 | TRBV6-6 | . | CASSLPGGDTGELFF | TGTGCCAGCAGCCTCCCCGGGGGCGACACCGGGGAGCTGTTTTTT
TRBD1 | TRBJ1-3 | TRBV28 | . | CASSATGDSGNTIYF | TGTGCCAGCAGTGCCACAGGGGACTCTGGAAACACCATATATTTT
TRBD1 | TRBJ1-1 | TRBV28 | . | CASSTWIQGSNTEAFF | TGTGCCAGCAGTACATGGATACAGGGGTCGAACACTGAAGCTTTCTTT
. | TRBJ2-1 | TRBV9 | . | CASSVDEEYNEQFF | TGTGCCAGCAGCGTAGATGAGGAATACAATGAGCAGTTCTTC
. | TRBJ1-1 | TRBV5-8 | . | CASSSSGGDTEAFF | TGTGCCAGCAGCTCCTCGGGGGGAGACACTGAAGCTTTCTTT
TRBD2 | TRBJ2-3 | TRBV4-3 | . | CASSRQRTSADTQYF | TGCGCCAGCAGCAGGCAGAGGACTAGCGCAGATACGCAGTATTTT
. | TRBJ1-5 | TRBV7-9 | few | CASSEGDLGNQPQHF | TGTGCCAGCAGCGAAGGGGATCTGGGCAATCAGCCCCAGCATTTT
TRBD1 | TRBJ2-1 | TRBV28 | . | CASSLYGTASYNEQFF | TGTGCCAGCAGTTTATACGGGACAGCCTCCTACAATGAGCAGTTCTTC
TRBD1 | TRBJ2-3 | TRBV4-2 | . | CASSPRQGSTDTQYF | TGTGCCAGCAGCCCCCGACAGGGGAGCACAGATACGCAGTATTTT
TRBD2 | TRBJ2-2 | TRBV4-3 | . | CASSQESREAGGELFF | TGCGCCAGCAGCCAAGAATCGCGGGAGGCTGGCGGGGAGCTGTTTTTT
TRBD2 | TRBJ2-7 | TRBV4-3 | . | CASSHTSGSYEQYF | TGCGCCAGCAGCCATACTAGCGGGAGTTACGAGCAGTACTTC
. | TRBJ2-1 | TRBV19 | once | CASSIAGPYNEQFF | TGTGCCAGTAGTATCGCCGGGCCCTACAATGAGCAGTTCTTC
. | TRBJ2-5 | TRBV7-9 | . | CASSLGPETQYF | TGTGCCAGCAGCTTAGGTCCAGAGACCCAGTACTTC
. | TRBJ2-7 | TRBV5-6 | . | CASSLGLSFYEQYF | TGTGCCAGCAGCTTGGGCCTATCGTTCTACGAGCAGTACTTC
. | TRBJ2-3 | TRBV7-3 | . | CASSFGIVSTDTQYF | TGTGCCAGCAGCTTCGGCATTGTTAGCACAGATACGCAGTATTTT
. | TRBJ2-1 | TRBV28 | . | CASSGRLAEGVNNEQFF | TGTGCCAGCAGTGGCCGACTAGCCGAGGGGGTAAACAATGAGCAGTTCTTC
. | TRBJ1-5 | TRBV28 | . | CASSLLGDLGQPQHF | TGTGCCAGCAGTTTGTTAGGGGATCTCGGTCAGCCCCAGCATTTT
. | TRBJ1-4 | TRBV19 | once | CASSMRRTNEKLFF | TGTGCCAGTAGTATGAGACGGACTAATGAAAAACTGTTTTTT
TRBD2 | TRBJ2-3 | TRBV7-3 | few | CASSSGTSGTDTQYF | TGTGCCAGCAGTTCCGGGACTAGCGGCACAGATACGCAGTATTTT
TRBD2 | TRBJ2-1 | TRBV14 | . | CASSQRLAGSNEQFF | TGTGCCAGCAGCCAACGACTAGCGGGAAGCAATGAGCAGTTCTTC
. | TRBJ1-1 | TRBV19 | few | CASSISENTEAFF | TGTGCCAGTAGTATTTCGGAGAACACTGAAGCTTTCTTT
. | TRBJ1-1 | TRBV28 | . | CASSLIAGKNTEAFF | TGTGCCAGCAGTTTAATCGCGGGAAAGAACACTGAAGCTTTCTTT
TRBD1 | TRBJ2-7 | TRBV4-2 | once | CASSQKTGAAYEQYF | TGTGCCAGCAGCCAAAAGACAGGGGCCGCCTACGAGCAGTACTTC
. | TRBJ2-2 | TRBV29-1 | . | CSVEDNTGELFF | TGCAGCGTTGAAGACAATACCGGGGAGCTGTTTTTT
TRBD1 | TRBJ2-3 | TRBV5-4 | . | CASSLTGTGITDTQYF | TGTGCCAGCAGCTTGACCGGGACAGGGATCACAGATACGCAGTATTTT
TRBD1 | TRBJ2-7 | TRBV7-9 | once | CASSLQTGDEQYF | TGTGCCAGCAGCTTACAGACAGGGGACGAGCAGTACTTC
. | TRBJ1-5 | TRBV15 | . | CATSRDSSNQPQHF | TGTGCCACCAGCAGAGATTCGTCCAATCAGCCCCAGCATTTT
. | TRBJ1-2 | TRBV15 | . | CATSRIPGEGYTF | TGTGCCACCAGCAGGATCCCCGGGGAGGGCTACACCTTC